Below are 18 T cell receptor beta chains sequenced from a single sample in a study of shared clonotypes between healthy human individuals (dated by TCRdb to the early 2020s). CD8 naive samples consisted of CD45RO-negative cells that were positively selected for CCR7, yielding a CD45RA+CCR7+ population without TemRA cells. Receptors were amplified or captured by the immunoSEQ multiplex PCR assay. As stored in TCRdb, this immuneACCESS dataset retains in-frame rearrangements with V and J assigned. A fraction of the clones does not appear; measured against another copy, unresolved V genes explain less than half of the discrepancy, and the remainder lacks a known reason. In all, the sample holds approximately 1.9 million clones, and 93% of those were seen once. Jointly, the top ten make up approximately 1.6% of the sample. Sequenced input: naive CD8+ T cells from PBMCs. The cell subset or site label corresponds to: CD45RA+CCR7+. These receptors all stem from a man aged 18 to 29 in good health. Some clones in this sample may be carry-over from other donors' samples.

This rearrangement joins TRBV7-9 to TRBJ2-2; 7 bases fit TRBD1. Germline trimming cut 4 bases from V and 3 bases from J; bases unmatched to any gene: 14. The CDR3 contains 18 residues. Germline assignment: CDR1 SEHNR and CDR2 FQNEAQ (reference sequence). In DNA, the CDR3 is TGTGCCAGCAGCTGGTTGGTGTCAGGGGGATTAGACACCGGGGAGCTGTTTTTT. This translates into CASSWLVSGGLDTGELFF. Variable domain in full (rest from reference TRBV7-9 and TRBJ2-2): DTGVSQNPRHKITKRGQNVTFRCDPISEHNRLYWYRQTLGQGPEFLTYFQNEAQLEKSRLLSDRFSAERPKGSFSTLEIQRTEQGDSAMYLCASSWLVSGGLDTGELFFGEGSRLTVL.

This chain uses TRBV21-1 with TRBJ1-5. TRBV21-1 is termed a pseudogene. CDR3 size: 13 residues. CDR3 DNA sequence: TGTGCCAGCAGCAAAATGGGGTATCAGCCCCAGCATTTT. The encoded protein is CASSKMGYQPQHF.

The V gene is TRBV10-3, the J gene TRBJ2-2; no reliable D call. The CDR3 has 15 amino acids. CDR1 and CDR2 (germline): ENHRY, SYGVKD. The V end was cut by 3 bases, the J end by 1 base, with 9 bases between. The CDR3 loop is CAISDLLRNTGELFF. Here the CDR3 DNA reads TGTGCCATCAGTGATCTTCTAAGGAACACCGGGGAGCTGTTTTTT.

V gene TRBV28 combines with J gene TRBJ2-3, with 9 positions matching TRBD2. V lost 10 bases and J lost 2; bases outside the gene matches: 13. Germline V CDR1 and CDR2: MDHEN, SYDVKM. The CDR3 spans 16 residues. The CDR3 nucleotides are TGTGCCATCACTCCCCTAGCGGGATTTCCCACAGATACGCAGTATTTT. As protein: CAITPLAGFPTDTQYF. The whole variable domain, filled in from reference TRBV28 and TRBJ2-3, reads DVKVTQSSRYLVKRTGEKVFLECVQDMDHENMFWYRQDPGLGLRLIYFSYDVKMKEKGDIPEGYSVSREKKERFSLILESASTNQTSMYLCAITPLAGFPTDTQYFGPGTRLTVL.

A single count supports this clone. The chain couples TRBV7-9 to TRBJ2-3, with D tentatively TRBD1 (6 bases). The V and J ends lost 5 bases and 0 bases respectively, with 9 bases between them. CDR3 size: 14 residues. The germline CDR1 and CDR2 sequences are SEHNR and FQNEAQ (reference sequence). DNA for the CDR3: TGTGCCAGCAGCCCTGACAGGAGCACAGATACGCAGTATTTT. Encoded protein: CASSPDRSTDTQYF.

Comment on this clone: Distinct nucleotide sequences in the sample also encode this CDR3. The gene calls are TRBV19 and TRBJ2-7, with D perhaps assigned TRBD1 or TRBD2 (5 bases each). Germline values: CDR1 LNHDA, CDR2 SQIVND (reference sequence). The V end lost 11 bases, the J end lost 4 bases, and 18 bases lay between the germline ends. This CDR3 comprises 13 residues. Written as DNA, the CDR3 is TGTGCCTCTAGCCTGGGGCGTGGATACGAGCAGTACTTC. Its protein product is CASSLGRGYEQYF.

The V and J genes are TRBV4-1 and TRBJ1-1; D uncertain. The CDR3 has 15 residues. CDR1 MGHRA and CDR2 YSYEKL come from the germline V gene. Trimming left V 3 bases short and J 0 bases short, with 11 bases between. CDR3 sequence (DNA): TGCGCCAGCAGCCACGACGACGGGATGAACACTGAAGCTTTCTTT. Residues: CASSHDDGMNTEAFF.

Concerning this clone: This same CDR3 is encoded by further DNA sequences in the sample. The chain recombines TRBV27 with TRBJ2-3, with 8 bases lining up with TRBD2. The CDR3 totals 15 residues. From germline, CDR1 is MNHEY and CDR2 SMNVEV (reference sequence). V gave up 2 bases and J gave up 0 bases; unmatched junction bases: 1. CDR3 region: CASSLIAGSTDTQYF. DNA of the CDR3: TGTGCCAGCAGTTTAATAGCGGGAAGCACAGATACGCAGTATTTT.

This chain's CDR3 is CASSSYTGGGMRGYTF. The CDR3 coding sequence is TGCGCCAGCAGCTCGTATACAGGGGGCGGCATGAGAGGCTACACCTTC. The rearrangement uses TRBV5-1 and TRBJ1-2; 9 nucleotides match TRBD1. This CDR3 spans 16 amino acids. Trimming took 3 bases from V and 8 from J; bases not matched to a gene: 14. Per germline, CDR1 SGHRS and CDR2 YFSETQ.

In DNA form, the CDR3 reads TGCGCCAGCAGCCAACCGAGCGGGAGACTGTACAATGAGCAGTTCTTC. The encoded protein is CASSQPSGRLYNEQFF. The chain carries TRBV4-1 and TRBJ2-1; 8 nucleotides match TRBD2. V was clipped by 2 bases and J by 4 bases; unmatched bases: 7. Germline V lookup: CDR1 MGHRA, CDR2 YSYEKL. The CDR3 runs to 16 residues.

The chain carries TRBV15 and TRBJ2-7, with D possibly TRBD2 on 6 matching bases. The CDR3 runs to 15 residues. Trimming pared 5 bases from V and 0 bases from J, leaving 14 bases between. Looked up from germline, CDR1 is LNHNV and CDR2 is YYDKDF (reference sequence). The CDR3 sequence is CATSFGAGSSYEQYF. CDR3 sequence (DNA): TGTGCCACCAGCTTTGGGGCGGGGAGCTCCTACGAGCAGTACTTC.

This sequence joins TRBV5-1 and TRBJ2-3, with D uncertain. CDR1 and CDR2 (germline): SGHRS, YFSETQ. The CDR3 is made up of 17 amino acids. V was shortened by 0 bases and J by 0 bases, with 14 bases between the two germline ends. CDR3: CASSLGPAYPSTDTQYF. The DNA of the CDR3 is TGCGCCAGCAGCTTGGGTCCGGCTTACCCTAGCACAGATACGCAGTATTTT.

The CDR3 here is CASSLPGQVSSYEQYF. The CDR3 region has the DNA TGTGCCAGCAGTTTACCCGGACAGGTTAGCTCCTACGAGCAGTACTTC. The J gene is TRBJ2-7, the V gene TRBV28; 7 nucleotides match TRBD1. Trimming took 2 bases from V and 0 from J; bases not matched to a gene: 7. Germline V lookup: CDR1 MDHEN, CDR2 SYDVKM. The CDR3 is 16 amino acids. Supplemented by reference TRBV28 and TRBJ2-7, the full variable domain reads DVKVTQSSRYLVKRTGEKVFLECVQDMDHENMFWYRQDPGLGLRLIYFSYDVKMKEKGDIPEGYSVSREKKERFSLILESASTNQTSMYLCASSLPGQVSSYEQYFGPGTRLTVT.

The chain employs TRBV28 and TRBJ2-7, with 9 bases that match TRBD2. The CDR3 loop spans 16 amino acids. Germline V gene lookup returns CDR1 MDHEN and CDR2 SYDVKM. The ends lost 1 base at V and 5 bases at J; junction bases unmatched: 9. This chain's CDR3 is CASSLLGGRAGDEQYF. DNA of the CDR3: TGTGCCAGCAGTTTATTAGGCGGGAGGGCAGGGGACGAGCAGTACTTC.

CDR3 nucleotides: TGTGCCAGCAGCCCGGGACAGTCTAGCACAGATACGCAGTATTTT. Its translation is CASSPGQSSTDTQYF. The chain combines TRBV27 with TRBJ2-3; the match to TRBD1 covers 7 bases. Losses at the gene ends were 6 bases for V and 0 bases for J; bases not matched to a gene: 6. The CDR3 is made up of 15 amino acids. Germline CDR1 and CDR2: MNHEY and SMNVEV (reference sequence).

The DNA for the CDR3 is TGTGCCACCAGCAGAGTGACAGCAGACACTGAAGCTTTCTTT. Residues: CATSRVTADTEAFF. The V gene is TRBV15, the J gene TRBJ1-1, with D perhaps TRBD1 (5 bases). V was cut by 1 base and J by 3 bases, with 9 bases left in between. This CDR3 is 14 amino acids long. CDR1 LNHNV and CDR2 YYDKDF come from the germline V gene (reference sequence). Full variable domain (missing parts from reference TRBV15 and TRBJ1-1): DAMVIQNPRYQVTQFGKPVTLSCSQTLNHNVMYWYQQKSSQAPKLLFHYYDKDFNNEADTPDNFQSRRPNTSFCFLDIRSPGLGDTAMYLCATSRVTADTEAFFGQGTRLTVV.

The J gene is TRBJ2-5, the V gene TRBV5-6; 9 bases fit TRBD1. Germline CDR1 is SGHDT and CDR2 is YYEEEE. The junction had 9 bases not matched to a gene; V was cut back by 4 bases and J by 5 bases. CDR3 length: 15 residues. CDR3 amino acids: CASSVPGTGSETQYF. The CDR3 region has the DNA TGTGCCAGCAGCGTGCCCGGGACAGGGAGTGAGACCCAGTACTTC.

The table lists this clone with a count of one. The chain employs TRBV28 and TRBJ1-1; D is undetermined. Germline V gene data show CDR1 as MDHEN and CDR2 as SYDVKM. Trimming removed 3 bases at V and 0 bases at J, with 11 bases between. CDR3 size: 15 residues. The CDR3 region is CASSFPVVVNTEAFF. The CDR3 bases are TGTGCCAGCAGTTTCCCAGTGGTAGTGAACACTGAAGCTTTCTTT.